The sequence of this TCR beta chain was determined in a study of blood T cell repertoires in COVID-19. Per the germline V gene, CDR1 is SEHNR and CDR2 is FQNEAQ (reference sequence). Trimming took off 5 bases at V and 4 bases at J, with 11 bases between the two ends. This CDR3 comprises 13 residues. The assay was immunoSEQ multiplex PCR, and TCRdb's table has in-frame clones only and misses some. Of about 440,000 clones listed, roughly 88% are singletons. The V gene is TRBV7-9, the J gene TRBJ1-1; D gene ambiguous. The TCR originated in a young man who had recovered from COVID-19. Sequenced material: PBMCs or T cells enriched from blood (not recorded which). CDR3 in DNA: TGTGCCAGCAGCCCGGTTGGTAGCACTGAAGCTTTCTTT. Protein: CASSPVGSTEAFF.